This TCR beta chain came from a study of blood T cells in healthy people across ages. Through a sample-barcoded 5' primer and a J-beta primer mix, a second PCR was run for roughly 6 to 12 cycles. TCRdb re-called the 5' RACE reads through MiXCR, storing one row per CDR3 protein. The sample shows some 760,000 distinct CDR3 sequences, roughly 25% of them seen only once. The CDR3 spans 19 residues. Trimming stripped 3 bases from V and 4 bases from J, with 26 bases between. These data also formed part of another study, on T cells of mothers and their children. Per that paper: The donors comprised several children and their three healthy Caucasian mothers. Sample barcodes plus 2-4 random nucleotides came from the M1S primer. Each child contributed 3.1 million or so TCR beta CDR3 reads, while each mother contributed over 8.5 million.

This TCR derives from a boy aged 10-17 years in good health. Source material: blood. V usage is TRBV12-3 or TRBV12-4 and J usage is TRBJ2-3, with D possibly being TRBD1 or TRBD2 (5 bases each). CDR3 sequence (DNA): TGTGCCAGCAGTTTTTCGCCGAGATGGGGGAGAGTGGGGCCAGATACGCAGTATTTT. Translated: CASSFSPRWGRVGPDTQYF.